This TCR beta chain was recorded in a study of blood T cell repertoires in COVID-19. Overall study context: PBMCs, B-cell-depleted T cells, or T cells provided the cDNA or gDNA that made up the material.

This clone was detected once. Sequenced by immunoSEQ multiplex PCR; TCRdb stores in-frame clones only, minus some. This table has 250,000 to 350,000 clones, approximately 88% appearing once. Trimming stripped 3 bases from V and 2 bases from J, with 13 bases between. The length of the CDR3 is 15 residues. Germline CDR1 LGHNA, CDR2 YNFKEQ. Cohort placement rested on clinical history that participants reported themselves. Recovered Cohort 3 donors showed two negative PCRs, clearance, or symptom resolution. This clonotype was sampled from a woman under 30 who had recovered from COVID-19. V and J are TRBV4-2 and TRBJ1-2; D is unresolved. Sequenced sample: PBMCs or T cells enriched from blood (not recorded which). The CDR3 reads CASSQNGGVNYGYTF. CDR3 nucleotides: TGTGCCAGCAGCCAGAATGGAGGAGTAAACTATGGCTACACCTTC.